A single sample gave rise to the 18 T cell receptor beta chains below, sequenced in a study of cytomegalovirus exposure and HLA in healthy donors. Primers included in the PCR were 60 Vbeta and 13 Jbeta primers. The method was immunoSEQ multiplex PCR; TCRdb's version includes in-frame clones alone and lacks a portion of them. This table has about 120,000 clones, 83% appearing once. What was sequenced was PBMCs. These receptors were taken from a woman between 40 and 50 years old in good health and CMV-seropositive.

This clone occurred once. The genes are TRBV7-2 and TRBJ2-7; TRBD2 matches 7 bases. The junction had 11 bases not matched to a gene; V was cut back by 5 bases and J by 1 base. CDR1 is SGHTA and CDR2 is FQGNSA in the germline V gene. CDR3 length: 16 amino acids. CDR3 region: CASSPSSGAGSYEQYF. The CDR3 coding sequence is TGTGCCAGCAGCCCTTCTAGCGGAGCAGGATCCTACGAGCAGTACTTC.

The chain couples TRBV30 to TRBJ2-7; D unresolved. Germline loops: CDR1 GTSNPN, CDR2 SVGIG (reference sequence). V was trimmed by 1 base and J by 3 bases, leaving 22 bases between them. The CDR3 covers 17 residues. Here the CDR3 DNA reads TGTGCCTGGAGTGACAGATTTGACCTGATATCCCGCTACGAGCAGTACTTC. The encoded protein is CAWSDRFDLISRYEQYF.

The chain recombines TRBV28 with TRBJ2-5, with TRBD2 identical over 12 bases. V shed 5 bases and J 4 bases; nucleotides not matched to a gene: 17. Germline lookup yields CDR1 MDHEN and CDR2 SYDVKM. This CDR3 region has 19 residues. The CDR3, as DNA: TGTGCCAGCAGTCCTATTGGGGCTAGCGGGGGGGGGCCAGGAGAGACCCAGTACTTC. Translating it yields CASSPIGASGGGPGETQYF.

This clone was counted only a few times. The rearrangement uses TRBV6-1 and TRBJ2-2, with 11 bases matching TRBD2. Germline loops: CDR1 MNHNS, CDR2 SASEGT. The CDR3 loop spans 15 amino acids. The V and J ends lost 6 bases and 6 bases, in that order; junction bases with no gene match: 6. CDR3 sequence reads: CASSQLAGEPGELFF. CDR3 coding DNA: TGTGCCAGCAGCCAACTAGCGGGAGAACCCGGGGAGCTGTTTTTT.

J is TRBJ2-2 and V is TRBV7-9, with TRBD1 matching 8 bases. The CDR3 extends over 15 amino acids. V gave up 4 bases and J gave up 5 bases; unmatched junction bases: 6. Germline V gene sequence: CDR1 SEHNR, CDR2 FQNEAQ (reference sequence). CDR3 protein: CASSSGQGRTGELFF. The CDR3 DNA reads TGTGCCAGCAGCTCCGGACAGGGTAGGACCGGGGAGCTGTTTTTT.

Concerning this clone: A junction boundary mismatches the germline segment, possibly from a read error. The chain combines TRBV20-1 with TRBJ1-2; 7 bases are a match to TRBD1. Germline CDR1 is DFQATT and CDR2 is SNEGSKA (reference sequence). The CDR3 length is 11 residues. The CDR3 loop is CGQVQDYGYTF. The CDR3 DNA follows: TGTGGACAGGTTCAGGACTATGGCTACACCTTC.

The chain links TRBV11-2 to TRBJ1-2, with 9 bases identical to TRBD1. The length of the CDR3 is 16 residues. V was clipped by 0 bases and J by 4 bases; unmatched bases: 6. The germline CDR1 and CDR2 sequences are SGHAT and FQNNGV. The CDR3 loop reads CASSLDSGTGPYGYTF. CDR3 nucleotides: TGTGCCAGCAGCTTAGATAGTGGGACAGGGCCCTATGGCTACACCTTC.

This sequence joins TRBV27 and TRBJ1-5, with TRBD1 as a possible D gene (5 bases). This CDR3 is 14 amino acids long. V lost 5 bases and J 7 bases, leaving 15 bases between the germline ends. Germline V gene lookup returns CDR1 MNHEY and CDR2 SMNVEV (reference sequence). CDR3 protein: CASSPLGVGQPQHF. CDR3 nucleotides: TGTGCCAGCAGTCCCCTAGGGGTCGGGCAGCCCCAGCATTTT.

Notes on this clone: One junction end does not reproduce the germline sequence, and a read error may be involved. The chain employs TRBV13 and TRBJ2-1; 8 positions agree with TRBD2. The V gene's germline CDR1 is PRHDT and CDR2 FYEKMQ (reference sequence). The CDR3 loop spans 19 amino acids. CDR3 residues: CASSSLVAGFLPYKNGQFF. The CDR3 DNA reads TGTGCCAGCAGCTCCCTAGTAGCGGGATTCCTCCCTTACAAGAATGGGCAGTTCTTC.

The V gene is TRBV5-4, the J gene TRBJ2-1; TRBD2 agrees at 7 bases. The trim removed 4 bases at V and 6 bases at J, leaving 16 bases unmatched. This CDR3 is 17 amino acids long. From germline, CDR1 is SGHNT and CDR2 YYREEE (reference sequence). The CDR3 bases are TGTGCCAGCAGCGGCAAAGCCGGACTATCGGGAGGCAATGAGCAGTTCTTC. Protein product: CASSGKAGLSGGNEQFF.

J is TRBJ2-1 and V is TRBV4-3, with 10 bases that match TRBD2. This CDR3 is 14 amino acids long. Germline loops: CDR1 LGHNA, CDR2 YSLEER. V shed 4 bases and J 5 bases; nucleotides not matched to a gene: 2. CDR3 sequence (DNA): TGCGCCAGCAGCCGGACTAGCGGACACAATGAGCAGTTCTTC. Residues: CASSRTSGHNEQFF.

This chain links TRBV2 with TRBJ1-1; D may be TRBD1 (5 bases). The CDR3 spans 13 residues. Looked up from germline, CDR1 is SNHLY and CDR2 is FYNNEI. V was pared by 8 bases and J by 2 bases, with 12 bases between. The CDR3 is CASFQGPNTEAFF. The DNA for the CDR3 is TGTGCCAGCTTCCAGGGCCCCAACACTGAAGCTTTCTTT.

The chain recombines TRBV29-1 with TRBJ1-1, with 8 bases matching TRBD1. V lost 6 bases to trimming and J lost 2 bases; unmatched junction nucleotides: 5. Germline V lookup: CDR1 SQVTM, CDR2 ANQGSEA. The CDR3 consists of 13 residues. Here the CDR3 DNA reads TGCAGCGTGGATCAGGGGGCTAACACTGAAGCTTTCTTT. As protein: CSVDQGANTEAFF.

The chain has TRBV7-9 and TRBJ2-3; D ambiguous. The ends were cut back, 3 bases at V and 7 bases at J, with 14 bases in the middle. The CDR3 is 14 residues long. CDR1 and CDR2 from the germline V gene are SEHNR and FQNEAQ (reference sequence). CDR3 nucleotides: TGTGCCAGCAGCTTCCAAAGTCAGAGGAATACGCAGTATTTT. This sequence encodes CASSFQSQRNTQYF.

This CDR3 is CASSQVGRGIHNSPLHF. The CDR3 region has the DNA TGCGCCAGCAGCCAAGTTGGAAGGGGGATCCATAATTCACCCCTCCACTTT. This chain uses TRBV4-1 with TRBJ1-6; a weak D match, TRBD1 (6 bases). Germline V CDR1 and CDR2: MGHRA, YSYEKL. V lost 1 base, J lost 5 bases, and 15 bases lay in between. The CDR3 spans 17 residues.

The V gene is TRBV6-5, the J gene TRBJ2-7; 10 nucleotides match TRBD1. Germline CDR1 reads MNHEY; CDR2 reads SVGAGI. The CDR3 length is 15 residues. V was pared by 5 bases and J by 5 bases, with 9 bases of the junction left unmatched. The CDR3 nucleotides read TGTGCCAGCAGTCTCCTTGGGACAGGGGATGACGAGCAGTACTTC. Translated, it gives CASSLLGTGDDEQYF.

This clone was seen once. This chain connects TRBV4-3 to TRBJ2-7, with 12 bases identical to TRBD2. The CDR3 is 16 amino acids. Trimming removed 0 bases from V and 5 bases from J; junction bases left unmatched: 5. Germline V gene lookup returns CDR1 LGHNA and CDR2 YSLEER. The DNA of the CDR3 is TGCGCCAGCAGCCAAGATCGGGGACTAGCGGGCGACGAGCAGTACTTC. Protein sequence: CASSQDRGLAGDEQYF.

This chain connects TRBV4-2 to TRBJ2-7; 11 positions match TRBD2. The CDR3 has 15 residues. The V segment lost 2 bases and the J segment 3 bases; nucleotides outside the gene matches: 3. The germline V gene encodes CDR1 LGHNA and CDR2 YNFKEQ. CDR3 nucleotide sequence: TGTGCCAGCAGCCAACTGACTAGCGGGAACTACGAGCAGTACTTC. Protein product: CASSQLTSGNYEQYF.